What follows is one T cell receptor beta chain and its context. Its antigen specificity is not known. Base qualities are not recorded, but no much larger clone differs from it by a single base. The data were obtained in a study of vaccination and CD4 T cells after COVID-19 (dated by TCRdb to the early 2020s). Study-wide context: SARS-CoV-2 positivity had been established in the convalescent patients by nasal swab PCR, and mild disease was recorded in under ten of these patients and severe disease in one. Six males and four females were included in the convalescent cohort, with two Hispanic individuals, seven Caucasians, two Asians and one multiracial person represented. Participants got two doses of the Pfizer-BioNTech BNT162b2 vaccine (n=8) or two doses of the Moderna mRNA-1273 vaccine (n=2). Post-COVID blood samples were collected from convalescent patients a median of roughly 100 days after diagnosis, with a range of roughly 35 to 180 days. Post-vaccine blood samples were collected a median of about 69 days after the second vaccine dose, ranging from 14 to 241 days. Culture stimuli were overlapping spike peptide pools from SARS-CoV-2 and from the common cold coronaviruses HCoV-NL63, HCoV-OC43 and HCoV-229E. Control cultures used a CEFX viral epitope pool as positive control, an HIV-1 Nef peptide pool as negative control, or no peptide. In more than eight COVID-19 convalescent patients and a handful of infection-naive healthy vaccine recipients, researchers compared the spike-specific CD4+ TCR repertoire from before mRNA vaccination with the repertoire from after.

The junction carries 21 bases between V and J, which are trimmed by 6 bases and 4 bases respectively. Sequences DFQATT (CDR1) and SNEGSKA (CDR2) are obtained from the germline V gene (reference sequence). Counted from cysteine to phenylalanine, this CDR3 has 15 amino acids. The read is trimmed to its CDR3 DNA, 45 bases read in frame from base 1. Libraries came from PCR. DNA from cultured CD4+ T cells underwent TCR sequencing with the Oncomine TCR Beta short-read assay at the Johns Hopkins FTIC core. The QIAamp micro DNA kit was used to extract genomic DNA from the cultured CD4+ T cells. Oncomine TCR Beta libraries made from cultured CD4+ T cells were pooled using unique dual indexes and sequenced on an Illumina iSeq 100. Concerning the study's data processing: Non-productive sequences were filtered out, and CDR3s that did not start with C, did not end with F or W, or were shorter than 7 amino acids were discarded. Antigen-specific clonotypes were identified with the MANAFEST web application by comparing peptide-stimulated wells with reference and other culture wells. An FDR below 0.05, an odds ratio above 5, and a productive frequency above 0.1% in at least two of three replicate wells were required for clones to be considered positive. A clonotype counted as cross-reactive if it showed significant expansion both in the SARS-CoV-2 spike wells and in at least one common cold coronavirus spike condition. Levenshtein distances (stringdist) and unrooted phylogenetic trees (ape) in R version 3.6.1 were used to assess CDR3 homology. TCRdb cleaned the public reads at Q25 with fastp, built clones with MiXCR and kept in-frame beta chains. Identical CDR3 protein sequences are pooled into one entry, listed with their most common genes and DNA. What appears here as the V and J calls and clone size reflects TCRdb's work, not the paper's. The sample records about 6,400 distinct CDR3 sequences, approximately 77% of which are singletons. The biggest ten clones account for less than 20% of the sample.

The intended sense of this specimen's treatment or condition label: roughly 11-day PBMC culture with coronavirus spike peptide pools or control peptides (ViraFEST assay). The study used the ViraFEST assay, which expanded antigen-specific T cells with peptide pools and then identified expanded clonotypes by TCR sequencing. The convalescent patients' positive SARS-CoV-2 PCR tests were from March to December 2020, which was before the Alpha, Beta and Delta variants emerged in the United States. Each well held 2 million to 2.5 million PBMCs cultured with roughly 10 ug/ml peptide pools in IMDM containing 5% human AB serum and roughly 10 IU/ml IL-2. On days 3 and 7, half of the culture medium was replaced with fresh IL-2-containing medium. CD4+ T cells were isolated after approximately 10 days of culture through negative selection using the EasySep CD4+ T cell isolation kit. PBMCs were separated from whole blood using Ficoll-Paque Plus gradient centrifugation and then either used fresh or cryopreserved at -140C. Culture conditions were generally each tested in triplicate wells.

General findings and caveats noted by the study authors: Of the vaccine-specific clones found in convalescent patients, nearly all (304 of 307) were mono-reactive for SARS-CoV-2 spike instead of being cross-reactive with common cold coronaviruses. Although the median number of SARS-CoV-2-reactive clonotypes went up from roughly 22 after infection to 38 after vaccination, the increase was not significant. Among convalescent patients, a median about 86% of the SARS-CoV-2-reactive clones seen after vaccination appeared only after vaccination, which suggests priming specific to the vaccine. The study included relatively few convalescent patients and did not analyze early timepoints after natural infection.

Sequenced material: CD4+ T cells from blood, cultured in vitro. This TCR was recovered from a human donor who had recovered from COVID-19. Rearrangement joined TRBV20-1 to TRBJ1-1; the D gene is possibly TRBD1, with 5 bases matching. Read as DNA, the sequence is TGCAGTGCCGAGGCAAGACAGAAAATTTCCACTGAAGCTTTCTTT. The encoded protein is CSAEARQKISTEAFF.